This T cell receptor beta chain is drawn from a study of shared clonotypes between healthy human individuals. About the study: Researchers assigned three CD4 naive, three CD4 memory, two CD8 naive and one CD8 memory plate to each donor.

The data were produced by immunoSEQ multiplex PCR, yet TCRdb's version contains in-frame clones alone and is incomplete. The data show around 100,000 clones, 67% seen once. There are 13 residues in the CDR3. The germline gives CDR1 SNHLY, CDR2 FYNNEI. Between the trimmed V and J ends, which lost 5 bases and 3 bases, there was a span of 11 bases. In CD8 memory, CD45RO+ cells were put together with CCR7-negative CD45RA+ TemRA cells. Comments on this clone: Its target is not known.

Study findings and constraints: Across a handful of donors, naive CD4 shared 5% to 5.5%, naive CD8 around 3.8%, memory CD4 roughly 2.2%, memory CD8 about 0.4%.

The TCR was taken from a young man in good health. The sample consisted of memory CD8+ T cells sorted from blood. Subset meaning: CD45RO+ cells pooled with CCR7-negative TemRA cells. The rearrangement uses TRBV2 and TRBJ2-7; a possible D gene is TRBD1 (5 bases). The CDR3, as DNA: TGTGCCAGCAGTTATTATGACAGCTACGAGCAGTACTTC. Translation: CASSYYDSYEQYF.